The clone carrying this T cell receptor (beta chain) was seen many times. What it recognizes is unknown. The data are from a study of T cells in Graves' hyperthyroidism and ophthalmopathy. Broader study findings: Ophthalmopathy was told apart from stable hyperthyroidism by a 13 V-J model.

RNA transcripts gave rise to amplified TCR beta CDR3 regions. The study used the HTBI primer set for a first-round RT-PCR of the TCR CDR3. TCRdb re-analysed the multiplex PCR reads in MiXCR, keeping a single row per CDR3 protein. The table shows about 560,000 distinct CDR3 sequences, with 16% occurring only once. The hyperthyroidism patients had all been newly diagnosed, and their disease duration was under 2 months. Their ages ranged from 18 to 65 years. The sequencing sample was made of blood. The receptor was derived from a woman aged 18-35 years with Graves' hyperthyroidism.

The CDR3 reads CASSLGGGPRETQYF. CDR3 bases: TGTGCCAGCAGCTTAGGAGGGGGCCCGAGGGAGACCCAGTACTTC. This rearrangement joins TRBV11-3 to TRBJ2-5; 7 bases line up with TRBD1. After removal of 1 base from V and 5 bases from J, the junction contained 7 bases not matched to a gene. CDR1 is SGHNT and CDR2 is YENEEA in the germline V gene. This CDR3 region has 15 residues.